The 27 T cell receptor beta chains presented below share a single source sample, sequenced in a study of shared clonotypes between healthy human individuals. Clones were sequenced by immunoSEQ multiplex PCR, and TCRdb holds only the in-frame ones, with some missing. Of some 2,100,000 clones listed, nearly 97% are singletons. The specimen was naive CD4+ T cells sorted from blood. The subset is: CD45RA+ positively selected. These receptors were obtained from a man between 18 and 35 years old in good health.

CDR3 protein: CASSLGGDYYGYTF. The CDR3 region has the DNA TGTGCCAGCAGCTTAGGGGGAGACTACTATGGCTACACCTTC. The V and J genes are TRBV11-2 and TRBJ1-2; D remains unclear. CDR1 and CDR2 from the germline V gene are SGHAT and FQNNGV. This CDR3 contains 14 residues. Trimming removed 1 base at V and 3 bases at J, with 9 bases between.

In regard to this clone: Other DNA sequences within the sample encode an identical CDR3. The V call is TRBV7-2, the J call TRBJ2-1; 9 bases map to TRBD2. The J segment lost 6 bases and the V segment lost 1 base, leaving 4 bases of the junction unmatched. In germline, CDR1 is SGHTA, CDR2 FQGNSA. The CDR3 loop spans 15 amino acids. CDR3 in amino acids: CASSLVAGGSNEQFF. The CDR3 DNA reads TGTGCCAGCAGCTTAGTTGCGGGAGGGAGCAATGAGCAGTTCTTC.

V and J are TRBV6-5 and TRBJ1-1; D gene ambiguous. Trimming pared 0 bases from V and 5 bases from J, leaving 10 bases between. CDR1 and CDR2 (germline): MNHEY, SVGAGI. The CDR3 totals 14 residues. The CDR3 DNA sequence: TGTGCCAGCAGTTACTCGATAAAATCGACTGAAGCTTTCTTT. Translation: CASSYSIKSTEAFF.

The chain recombines TRBV18 with TRBJ2-5; perhaps TRBD1 as D (6 bases). CDR3 size: 15 residues. The germline V gene has CDR1 KGHSH and CDR2 LQKENI. V lost 2 bases and J 5 bases, leaving 15 bases between the germline ends. CDR3: CASSPSQGNLETQYF. In nucleotides, the CDR3 is TGTGCCAGCTCACCAAGTCAGGGGAATCTCGAGACCCAGTACTTC.

This chain links TRBV6-5 with TRBJ1-1; D is possibly TRBD1 (5 bases). Trimming took off 2 bases at V and 1 base at J, with 8 bases between the two ends. Per germline, CDR1 MNHEY and CDR2 SVGAGI. The CDR3 runs to 14 residues. In DNA, the CDR3 is TGTGCCAGCAGTTACAGGGACCCGAACACTGAAGCTTTCTTT. Its translation: CASSYRDPNTEAFF.

As regards this clone: The junction does not match germline at one end; this may be a read error. Distinct nucleotide sequences in the sample also encode this CDR3. V and J are TRBV30 and TRBJ1-3; TRBD1 is a possible D gene (6 bases). Germline CDR1 reads GTSNPN; CDR2 reads SVGIG (reference sequence). The CDR3 has 13 amino acids. The CDR3 sequence is CAWSPGAGNTIYF. The CDR3 nucleotides are TGTGCATGGAGTCCAGGGGCTGGAAACACCATATATTTT. Supplemented by reference TRBV30 and TRBJ1-3, the full variable domain reads SQTIHQWPATLVQPVGSPLSLECTVEGTSNPNLYWYRQAAGRGLQLLFYSVGIGQISSEVPQNLSASRPQDRQFILSSKKLLLSDSGFYLCAWSPGAGNTIYFGEGSWLTVV.

The J gene is TRBJ1-1, the V gene TRBV6-6; the D is unclear. V dropped 4 bases and J dropped 1 base, with 10 bases sitting between them. This CDR3 spans 14 amino acids. Germline assignment: CDR1 MNHNY and CDR2 SVGAGI (reference sequence). The DNA for the CDR3 is TGTGCCAGCAGTTCCAACGACGCGAACACTGAAGCTTTCTTT. Translating gives CASSSNDANTEAFF.

CDR3 DNA sequence: TGTGCCAGCAGCTTAGCAGGGGGCAGGTCACCCCTCCACTTT. Its protein product is CASSLAGGRSPLHF. This chain uses TRBV7-2 with TRBJ1-6; 7 bases are shared with TRBD1. Trimming took 0 bases from V and 10 from J; bases not matched to a gene: 3. The CDR3 loop spans 14 amino acids. Germline V gene data show CDR1 as SGHTA and CDR2 as FQGNSA.

The chain couples TRBV5-1 to TRBJ1-3; tentatively, D is TRBD1 (6 bases). The germline V gene encodes CDR1 SGHRS and CDR2 YFSETQ. This CDR3 is 18 amino acids long. The V end lost 3 bases, the J end lost 0 bases, and 19 bases lay between the germline ends. DNA for the CDR3: TGCGCCAGCAGCTCCCCCACGGGGGGCGCGAGCTCTGGAAACACCATATATTTT. Translating it yields CASSSPTGGASSGNTIYF.

This clone was counted a single time. Other DNA sequences from this sample encode an identical CDR3 as well. The rearrangement uses TRBV9 and TRBJ2-1, with 13 nucleotides matching TRBD2. Germline CDR1 reads SGDLS; CDR2 reads YYNGEE. The CDR3 loop spans 15 amino acids. The trim removed 5 bases at V and 3 bases at J, leaving 2 bases unmatched. The CDR3 region has the DNA TGTGCCAGCAGTGGGACTAGCGGGAACTACAATGAGCAGTTCTTC. Protein sequence: CASSGTSGNYNEQFF. The full variable domain, completed using reference TRBV9 and TRBJ2-1, is DSGVTQTPKHLITATGQRVTLRCSPRSGDLSVYWYQQSLDQGLQFLIQYYNGEERAKGNILERFSAQQFPDLHSELNLSSLELGDSALYFCASSGTSGNYNEQFFGPGTRLTVL.

The chain carries TRBV11-3 and TRBJ2-7; 8 bases fit TRBD1. V dropped 1 base and J dropped 5; count of bases not matched to a gene: 7. CDR1 is SGHNT, CDR2 YENEEA, per germline. CDR3 length: 15 amino acids. DNA for the CDR3: TGTGCCAGCAGCTTAGGAGTCAGGGGGCTTCACGAGCAGTACTTC. This sequence encodes CASSLGVRGLHEQYF.

J is TRBJ1-1 and V is TRBV5-1; D is undetermined. The length of the CDR3 is 13 residues. Germline V gene sequence: CDR1 SGHRS, CDR2 YFSETQ. V was clipped by 3 bases and J by 4 bases, with 10 bases between them. In DNA, the CDR3 is TGCGCCAGCAGCTACGTGGTGGGCACTGAAGCTTTCTTT. It is translated as CASSYVVGTEAFF.

The chain recombines TRBV9 with TRBJ1-6, with D perhaps matching TRBD1 (5 bases). There are 16 residues in the CDR3. Trimming took 3 bases from V and 2 from J, leaving 12 bases between them. The V gene's germline CDR1 is SGDLS and CDR2 YYNGEE. The CDR3 region is CASSAQATAYNSPLHF. CDR3 nucleotide sequence: TGTGCCAGCAGCGCCCAGGCGACAGCCTATAATTCACCCCTCCACTTT.

This CDR3 reads CASSARGGNEQFF. CDR3 sequence (DNA): TGTGCCAGCAGCGCCCGGGGTGGCAATGAGCAGTTCTTC. V usage is TRBV9 and J usage is TRBJ2-1, with a tentative D call TRBD2 (5 bases). V lost 3 bases and J lost 6, with 10 bases in between. CDR1 and CDR2 from the germline V gene are SGDLS and YYNGEE. The CDR3 runs 13 residues.

V and J are TRBV5-1 and TRBJ1-5; 9 positions agree with TRBD1. The V gene end was trimmed by 0 bases and the J gene end by 7 bases; junction bases not matched to a gene: 17. The CDR3 is 19 amino acids. Per germline, CDR1 SGHRS and CDR2 YFSETQ. CDR3 sequence: CASSLAGDRGVLPGQPQHF. The CDR3 DNA reads TGCGCCAGCAGCTTGGCCGGAGACAGGGGGGTGTTGCCCGGCCAGCCCCAGCATTTT. Using reference TRBV5-1 and TRBJ1-5 for the parts outside the CDR3, the full variable domain is KAGVTQTPRYLIKTRGQQVTLSCSPISGHRSVSWYQQTPGQGLQFLFEYFSETQRNKGNFPGRFSGRQFSNSRSEMNVSTLELGDSALYLCASSLAGDRGVLPGQPQHFGDGTRLSIL.

The chain has TRBV7-9 and TRBJ1-1, with D unresolved. The CDR3 consists of 14 residues. V was trimmed by 1 base and J by 4 bases, leaving 10 bases between them. The germline V gene has CDR1 SEHNR and CDR2 FQNEAQ (reference sequence). The CDR3 loop reads CASSLGGFSTEAFF. CDR3 bases: TGTGCCAGCAGCTTAGGAGGGTTCAGCACTGAAGCTTTCTTT.

The chain links TRBV6-5 to TRBJ2-7; either TRBD1 or TRBD2 may supply D (6 bases each). Between the trimmed V and J ends, which lost 5 bases and 6 bases, there was a span of 11 bases. CDR1 is MNHEY, CDR2 SVGAGI, per germline. The CDR3 covers 12 residues. This CDR3 reads CASSRGPSEQYF. CDR3 in DNA: TGTGCCAGCAGTCGGGGGCCGAGCGAGCAGTACTTC.

The chain employs TRBV27 and TRBJ1-6; D remains ambiguous. Germline V gene lookup returns CDR1 MNHEY and CDR2 SMNVEV (reference sequence). The CDR3 extends over 14 amino acids. V was cut by 4 bases and J by 6 bases, with 10 bases left in between. The CDR3 sequence is CASSSFPPNSPLHF. The CDR3 nucleotides read TGTGCCAGCAGTTCATTCCCCCCTAATTCACCCCTCCACTTT.

This clone was counted a single time. The V and J genes are TRBV7-9 and TRBJ1-6; no clear D. Germline-derived CDR1 and CDR2 are SEHNR and FQNEAQ (reference sequence). This CDR3 spans 13 amino acids. Trimming stripped 1 base from V and 12 bases from J, with 10 bases between. The CDR3 loop reads CASSLEAVQPLHF. As DNA, the CDR3 is TGTGCCAGCAGCTTAGAGGCCGTTCAACCCCTCCACTTT. The full variable domain, with the rest looked up from reference TRBV7-9 and TRBJ1-6, is DTGVSQNPRHKITKRGQNVTFRCDPISEHNRLYWYRQTLGQGPEFLTYFQNEAQLEKSRLLSDRFSAERPKGSFSTLEIQRTEQGDSAMYLCASSLEAVQPLHFGNGTRLTVT.

The V and J genes are TRBV11-2 and TRBJ2-5, with TRBD1 matching over 10 bases. Trimming removed 4 bases from V and 3 bases from J; junction bases left unmatched: 11. This CDR3 has 17 residues. Looked up from germline, CDR1 is SGHAT and CDR2 is FQNNGV. CDR3 sequence reads: CASSSDRGTGVKETQYF. In DNA form, the CDR3 reads TGTGCCAGCAGCTCCGACCGTGGGACAGGGGTTAAAGAGACCCAGTACTTC.

The chain links TRBV30 to TRBJ1-2, with TRBD1 as a possible D gene (6 bases). The V end lost 5 bases, the J end lost 5 bases, and 15 bases lay between the germline ends. The CDR3 consists of 13 residues. Germline V gene lookup returns CDR1 GTSNPN and CDR2 SVGIG (reference sequence). The CDR3 here is CAWGPGDGYGYTF. The CDR3 nucleotides are TGTGCCTGGGGGCCAGGGGATGGATATGGCTACACCTTC.

The V call is TRBV19, the J call TRBJ2-1; 11 bases match TRBD2. Losses at the gene ends were 10 bases for V and 9 bases for J; bases not matched to a gene: 20. The germline gives CDR1 LNHDA, CDR2 SQIVND (reference sequence). This CDR3 has 17 amino acids. The CDR3 spells CATTSYSLAGGPSEQFF. DNA for the CDR3: TGTGCCACTACCTCCTACAGTCTAGCGGGGGGTCCTAGTGAGCAGTTCTTC.

This chain connects TRBV6-5 to TRBJ1-6; 12 bases match TRBD1. CDR1 is MNHEY, CDR2 SVGAGI, per germline. This CDR3 has 14 amino acids. Germline trimming cut 4 bases from V and 10 bases from J; bases unmatched to any gene: 2. CDR3 sequence reads: CASSWGQGASPLHF. The CDR3 nucleotides are TGTGCCAGCAGTTGGGGACAGGGGGCATCACCCCTCCACTTT.

About this clone itself: Sequence at one end of the junction differs from germline and may be a read error. This rearrangement joins TRBV6-5 to TRBJ2-7; D unresolved. This CDR3 has 12 amino acids. Germline V CDR1 and CDR2: MNHEY, SVGAGI. The CDR3 loop is CASSYVLTVTHF. In DNA form, the CDR3 reads TGTGCCAGCAGTTACGTATTGACCGTAACCCACTTC.

This CDR3 is CASSQGQIYTDTQYF. As DNA, the CDR3 is TGTGCCAGCAGTCAAGGGCAGATTTACACAGATACGCAGTATTTT. The chain is built from TRBV6-5 and TRBJ2-3; unclear D gene. V was shortened by 5 bases and J by 2 bases, with 14 bases between the two germline ends. Per germline, CDR1 MNHEY and CDR2 SVGAGI. The CDR3 loop spans 15 amino acids.

This sequence joins TRBV6-5 and TRBJ1-1; D not certain. Germline V gene sequence: CDR1 MNHEY, CDR2 SVGAGI. V was shortened by 2 bases and J by 2 bases, with 9 bases between the two germline ends. The CDR3 covers 14 residues. In nucleotides, the CDR3 is TGTGCCAGCAGTTACGGAGCCGATAACACTGAAGCTTTCTTT. Translating it yields CASSYGADNTEAFF.

In this sample, this clone turned up once. V usage is TRBV5-6 and J usage is TRBJ2-2; D remains unclear. Germline V gives CDR1 SGHDT, CDR2 YYEEEE. CDR3 length equals 17 residues. V dropped 2 bases and J dropped 5 bases, with 19 bases sitting between them. The DNA for the CDR3 is TGTGCCAGCAGCTTCTTCTCAGTGTGGGAACTAACCGGGGAGCTGTTTTTT. Amino acid sequence: CASSFFSVWELTGELFF.